The 2 T cell receptor beta chains below come from one sample, sequenced in a study of T-cell reconstitution after alpha-beta-depleted transplantation in children. The authors prepared the TCRbeta library with unique molecular identifiers. TCRdb analysed the PCR reads with MiXCR anew, one entry per CDR3 protein. The sample shows a few hundred thousand distinct CDR3 sequences, roughly two fifths of them seen only once. The input for sequencing was PBMCs, taken before TCRalphabeta/CD19-depleted stem cell transplant. Receptors originate from a girl aged 2 to 9 with aplastic anemia, due to receive a stem cell transplant.

In nucleotides, the CDR3 is TGTGCCAGCAGCCAAACTAGCACTCTGACCTACAATGAGCAGTTCTTC. Its translation: CASSQTSTLTYNEQFF. The gene calls are TRBV4-2 and TRBJ2-1; D might be TRBD2 (6 bases). Germline V gene lookup returns CDR1 LGHNA and CDR2 YNFKEQ. The CDR3 is 16 residues long. The V gene lost 2 bases and the J gene lost 2 bases, with 13 bases spanning the gap.

The chain recombines TRBV2 with TRBJ2-1; 9 nucleotides match TRBD2. The CDR3 covers 15 residues. V gave up 2 bases and J gave up 3 bases; unmatched junction bases: 2. Germline lookup yields CDR1 SNHLY and CDR2 FYNNEI. CDR3 sequence reads: CASSETSGLYNEQFF. The CDR3 DNA is TGTGCCAGCAGTGAAACTAGCGGGCTCTACAATGAGCAGTTCTTC.